The present T cell receptor beta chain was sequenced within a study of control samples from healthy donors and cancer patients. Sequencing was performed with immunoSEQ multiplex PCR; in TCRdb, only in-frame clones are kept and a portion is missing. The data hold 100,000 to 150,000 clones, with roughly 90% observed a single time. This clone appeared a single time. V lost 0 bases, J lost 0 bases, and 6 bases lay in between. Germline V CDR1 and CDR2: SGHRS, YFSETQ. The CDR3 totals 15 residues. The V and J genes are TRBV5-1 and TRBJ1-4, with D uncertain. Input material: blood. The sequence came from a man in his fifties or sixties in good health. The CDR3 region is CASSLVGSTNEKLFF. CDR3 in DNA: TGCGCCAGCAGCTTGGTAGGGTCAACTAATGAAAAACTGTTTTTT.